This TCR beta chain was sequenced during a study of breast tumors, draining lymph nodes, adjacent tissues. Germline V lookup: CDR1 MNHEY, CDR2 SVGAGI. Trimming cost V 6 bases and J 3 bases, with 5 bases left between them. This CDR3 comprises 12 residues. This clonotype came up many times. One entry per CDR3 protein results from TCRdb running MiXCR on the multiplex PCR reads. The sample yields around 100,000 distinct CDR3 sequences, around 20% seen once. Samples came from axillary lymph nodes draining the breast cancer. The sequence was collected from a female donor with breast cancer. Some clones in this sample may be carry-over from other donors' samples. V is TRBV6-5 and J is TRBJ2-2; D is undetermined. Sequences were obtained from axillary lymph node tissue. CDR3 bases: TGTGCCAGCAGGTGGGACACCGGGGAGCTGTTTTTT. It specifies CASRWDTGELFF.